This T cell receptor (beta chain) was identified during a study of Ad26.COV2.S vaccination and SARS-CoV-2 variants. Study outcomes and limitations: TCR breadth and depth estimates may have understated total T cell responses. It was found that vaccine and placebo recipients had similar non-spike TCR breadth.

For this clone: Antigen unknown.

The assay was immunoSEQ multiplex PCR, and TCRdb's table has in-frame clones only and misses some. The table includes roughly 700,000 clones, 70% to 90% detected once. Noted treatment: roughly 19 received Ad26.COV2.S at low or high dose, single or two shots; 5 received placebo; per-sample allocation not given. Day 63 after the first vaccine or placebo injection was the time point for sampling. Recruitment in Boston yielded a donor of adult age, 18-55 years. This sequence was found in a person between 18 and 65 years old who received the Ad26.COV2.S COVID-19 vaccine or a placebo. The sample was peripheral blood, taken in a trial of Ad26.COV2.S vaccine versus placebo.

In DNA, the CDR3 is TGTGCCAGCAGTAGAACCCTCGGCAGGGGGCCCTCTGAAGCTTTCTTT. It encodes CASSRTLGRGPSEAFF. V and J are TRBV27 and TRBJ1-1; 8 nucleotides match TRBD1. V shed 5 bases and J 6 bases; nucleotides not matched to a gene: 14. CDR3 length: 16 residues. Germline-derived CDR1 and CDR2 are MNHEY and SMNVEV (reference sequence).